The text below deals with one T cell receptor beta chain. Data came from immunoSEQ multiplex PCR; TCRdb stores just in-frame clones and leaves some out. In the table there are 150,000 to 200,000 clones, 75% to 90% of which are singletons. The data stem from a study of cytomegalovirus exposure and HLA in healthy donors. CDR1 SGHVS and CDR2 FQNEAQ come from the germline V gene. V shed 3 bases and J shed 9 bases, with 14 bases lying between them. The CDR3 is 13 residues long. The donors formed part of the approximately 130-subject validation cohort, distinct from the roughly 640-subject first cohort. The clonotype was recovered from a woman under 30 in good health and CMV-seronegative. The sequencing input was PBMCs. The chain recombines TRBV7-8 with TRBJ1-2; tentative D call: TRBD1 (5 bases). The CDR3 DNA is TGTGCCAGCAGCTTTGGACAAGCGGGGAGCTACACCTTC. Its translation is CASSFGQAGSYTF.